The following is a T cell receptor beta chain sequence with its context. Its cognate antigen is unknown. Deletions cut 6 bases from V and 7 bases from J, with 16 bases between. Germline values: CDR1 ENHRY, CDR2 SYGVKD. The CDR3 consists of 15 residues. This sample was included in a study of T cell repertoires in cytomegalovirus infection. The overall study: The study used recently identified HLA-C-restricted and well-studied HLA-B-restricted CMV epitopes.

TCRdb processed the reads anew with MiXCR; each CDR3 protein has one entry. The sample includes around 310,000 distinct CDR3 sequences, roughly 29% of them seen just once. The source was cultured PBMCs, collected from culture after CMV antigen stimulation. This TCR derives from a human donor in good health (CMV status not recorded). Some clones in this sample may be carry-over from other donors' samples. The chain is built from TRBV10-3 and TRBJ1-6; tentatively, D is TRBD1 (6 bases). This chain's CDR3 is CAISGPGARNSPLHF. CDR3 nucleotides: TGTGCCATCAGCGGGCCGGGGGCAAGGAATTCACCCCTCCACTTT.